What follows is one TCR beta chain and its context. What it recognizes is unknown. It was around 220 ng DNA, 28,000 or so T cell genomes, that sorted-subset replicate PCRs used. Generated by immunoSEQ multiplex PCR, the TCRdb table keeps only in-frame clones and is missing some. In the table there are hundreds of thousands of clones, roughly 95% of which are singletons. The split of CD4+ cells yielded CD45RA+ naive and CD45RA-negative memory subsets. The data stem from a study of shared clonotypes between healthy human individuals. Study conclusions and caveats: Clonotypes that were shared across a few donors made up approximately 5% of naive CD4 clonotypes.

Source material: naive CD4+ T cells sorted from blood. Noted subset: CD45RA+ positively selected. This receptor was identified in a woman in her twenties or thirties in good health.

DNA of the CDR3: TGTGCCAGCAGTTACTTGGCTAGCGGATCCTACGAGCAGTACTTC. Protein: CASSYLASGSYEQYF. The chain couples TRBV6-5 to TRBJ2-7; 7 bases fit TRBD2. This CDR3 has 15 amino acids. Germline CDR1 MNHEY, CDR2 SVGAGI. V lost 1 base, J lost 1 base, and 4 bases stayed unmatched.